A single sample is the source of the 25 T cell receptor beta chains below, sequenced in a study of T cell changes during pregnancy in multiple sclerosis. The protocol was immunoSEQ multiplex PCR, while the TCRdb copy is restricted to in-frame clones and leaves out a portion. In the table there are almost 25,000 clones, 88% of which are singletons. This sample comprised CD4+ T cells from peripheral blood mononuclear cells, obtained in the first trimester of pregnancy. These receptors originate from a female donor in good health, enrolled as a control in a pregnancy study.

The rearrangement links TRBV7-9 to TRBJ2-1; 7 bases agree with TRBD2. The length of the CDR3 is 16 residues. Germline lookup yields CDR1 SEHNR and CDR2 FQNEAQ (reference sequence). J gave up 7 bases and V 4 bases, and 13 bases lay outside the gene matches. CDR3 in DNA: TGTGCCAGCAGCTCACCCAGAGCGGGGCGAGGAAATGAGCAGTTCTTC. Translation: CASSSPRAGRGNEQFF.

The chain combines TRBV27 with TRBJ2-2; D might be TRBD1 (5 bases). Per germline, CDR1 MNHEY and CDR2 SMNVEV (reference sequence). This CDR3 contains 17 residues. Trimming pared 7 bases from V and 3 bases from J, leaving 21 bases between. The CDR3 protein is CASKISTDSRYTGELFF. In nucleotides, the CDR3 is TGTGCCAGCAAGATCAGTACCGACAGTCGATACACCGGGGAGCTGTTTTTT.

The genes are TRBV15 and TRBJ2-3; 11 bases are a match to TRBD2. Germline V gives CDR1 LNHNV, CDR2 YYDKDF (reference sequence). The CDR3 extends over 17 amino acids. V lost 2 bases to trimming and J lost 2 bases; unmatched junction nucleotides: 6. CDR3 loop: CATSRPRLAGLTDTQYF. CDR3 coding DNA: TGTGCCACCAGCAGACCCCGACTAGCGGGGCTCACAGATACGCAGTATTTT.

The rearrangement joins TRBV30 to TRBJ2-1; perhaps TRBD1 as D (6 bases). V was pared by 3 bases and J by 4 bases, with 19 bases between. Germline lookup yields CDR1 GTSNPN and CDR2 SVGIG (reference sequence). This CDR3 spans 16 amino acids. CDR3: CAWSFSGTRIYNEQFF. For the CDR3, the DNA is TGTGCCTGGAGCTTCTCCGGGACAAGGATTTACAATGAGCAGTTCTTC.

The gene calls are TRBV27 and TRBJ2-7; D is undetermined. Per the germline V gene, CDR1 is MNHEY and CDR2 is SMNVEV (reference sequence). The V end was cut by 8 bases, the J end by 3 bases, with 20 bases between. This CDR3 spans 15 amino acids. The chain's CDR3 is CASATRVREDYEQYF. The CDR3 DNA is TGTGCCAGCGCAACCCGGGTCAGAGAAGACTACGAGCAGTACTTC.

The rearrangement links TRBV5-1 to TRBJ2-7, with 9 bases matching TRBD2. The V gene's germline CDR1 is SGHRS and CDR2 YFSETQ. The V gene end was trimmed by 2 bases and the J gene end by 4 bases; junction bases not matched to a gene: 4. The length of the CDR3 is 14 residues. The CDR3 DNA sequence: TGCGCCAGCAGCTTTGGGACTAGCTCGTACGAGCAGTACTTC. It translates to CASSFGTSSYEQYF.

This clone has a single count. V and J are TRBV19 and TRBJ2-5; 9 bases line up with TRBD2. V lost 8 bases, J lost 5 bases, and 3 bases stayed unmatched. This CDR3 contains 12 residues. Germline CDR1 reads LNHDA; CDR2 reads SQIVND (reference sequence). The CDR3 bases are TGTGCCAGTCGGCTAGCGGGGGAGACCCAGTACTTC. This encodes CASRLAGETQYF.

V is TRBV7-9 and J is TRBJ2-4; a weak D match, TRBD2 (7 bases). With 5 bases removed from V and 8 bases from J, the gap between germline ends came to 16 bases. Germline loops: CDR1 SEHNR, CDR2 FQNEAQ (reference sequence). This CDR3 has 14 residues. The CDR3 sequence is CASSLRGGADIQYF. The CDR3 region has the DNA TGTGCCAGCAGCCTTAGGGGGGGGGCGGACATTCAGTACTTC. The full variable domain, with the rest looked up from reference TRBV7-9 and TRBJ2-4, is DTGVSQNPRHKITKRGQNVTFRCDPISEHNRLYWYRQTLGQGPEFLTYFQNEAQLEKSRLLSDRFSAERPKGSFSTLEIQRTEQGDSAMYLCASSLRGGADIQYFGAGTRLSVL.

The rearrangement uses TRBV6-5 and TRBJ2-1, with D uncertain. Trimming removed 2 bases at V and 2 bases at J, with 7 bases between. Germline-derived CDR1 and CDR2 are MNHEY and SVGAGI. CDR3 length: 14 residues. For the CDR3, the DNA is TGTGCCAGCAGTTACGGCGGCCCCTACAATGAGCAGTTCTTC. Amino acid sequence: CASSYGGPYNEQFF.

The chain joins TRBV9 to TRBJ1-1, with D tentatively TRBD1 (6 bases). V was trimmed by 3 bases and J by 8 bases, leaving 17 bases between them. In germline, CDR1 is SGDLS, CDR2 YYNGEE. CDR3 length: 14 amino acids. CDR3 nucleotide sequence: TGTGCCAGCAGCGAGGGTTCGGGGGGCGGGGAAGCTTTCTTT. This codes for CASSEGSGGGEAFF.

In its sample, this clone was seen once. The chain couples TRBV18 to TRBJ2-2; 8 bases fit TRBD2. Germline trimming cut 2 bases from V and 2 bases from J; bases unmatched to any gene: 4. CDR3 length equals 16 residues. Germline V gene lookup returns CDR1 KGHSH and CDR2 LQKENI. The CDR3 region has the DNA TGTGCCAGCTCACCAGCAGCGGGGGTAAACACCGGGGAGCTGTTTTTT. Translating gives CASSPAAGVNTGELFF.

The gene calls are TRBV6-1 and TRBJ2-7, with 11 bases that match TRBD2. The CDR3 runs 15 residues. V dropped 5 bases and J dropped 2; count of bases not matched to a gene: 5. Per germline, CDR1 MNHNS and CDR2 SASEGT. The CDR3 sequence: CASSRLAGTPYEQYF. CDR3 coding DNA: TGTGCCAGCAGTAGACTAGCGGGAACCCCCTACGAGCAGTACTTC.

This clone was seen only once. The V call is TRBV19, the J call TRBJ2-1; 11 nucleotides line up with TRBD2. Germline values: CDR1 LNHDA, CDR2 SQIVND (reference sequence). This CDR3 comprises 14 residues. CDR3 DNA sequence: TGTGCAAGCGCCCCGGGACTAGCGGACCTCCGGCAGTTCTTC. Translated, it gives CASAPGLADLRQFF.

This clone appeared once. CDR3 DNA: TGTGCCAGCAGGACGGATTGGCAGGGGAGCGAGCAGTACTTC. Encoded protein: CASRTDWQGSEQYF. V usage is TRBV2 and J usage is TRBJ2-7, with a weak D call TRBD1 (6 bases). Germline V CDR1 and CDR2: SNHLY, FYNNEI. V lost 6 bases and J 6 bases, leaving 18 bases between the germline ends. The CDR3 is made up of 14 amino acids.

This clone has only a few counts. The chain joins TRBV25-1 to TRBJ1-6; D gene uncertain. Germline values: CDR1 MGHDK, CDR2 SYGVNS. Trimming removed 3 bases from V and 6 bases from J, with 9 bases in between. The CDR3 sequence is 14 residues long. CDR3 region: CASSESRSNSPLHF. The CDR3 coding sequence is TGTGCCAGCAGTGAGTCCCGCAGTAATTCACCCCTCCACTTT.

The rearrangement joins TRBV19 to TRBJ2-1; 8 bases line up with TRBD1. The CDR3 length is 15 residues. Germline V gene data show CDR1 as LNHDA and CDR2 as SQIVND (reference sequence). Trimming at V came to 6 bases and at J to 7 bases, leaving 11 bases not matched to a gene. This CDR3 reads CASRETGGSGNEQFF. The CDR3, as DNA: TGTGCCAGTAGGGAAACAGGGGGAAGTGGAAATGAGCAGTTCTTC.

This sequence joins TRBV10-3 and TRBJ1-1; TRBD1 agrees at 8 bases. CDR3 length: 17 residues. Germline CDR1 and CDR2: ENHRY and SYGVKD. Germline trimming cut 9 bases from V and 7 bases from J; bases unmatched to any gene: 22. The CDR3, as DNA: TGTGCCATACAATCATCCCACGGATTGACAGGGGAGAATGAAGCTTTCTTT. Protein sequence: CAIQSSHGLTGENEAFF.

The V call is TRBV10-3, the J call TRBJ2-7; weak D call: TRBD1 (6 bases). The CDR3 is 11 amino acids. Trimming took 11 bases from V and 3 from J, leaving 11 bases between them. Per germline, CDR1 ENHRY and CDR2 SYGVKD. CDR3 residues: CAVGAGYEQYF. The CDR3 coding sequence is TGTGCCGTGGGGGCCGGCTACGAGCAGTACTTC.

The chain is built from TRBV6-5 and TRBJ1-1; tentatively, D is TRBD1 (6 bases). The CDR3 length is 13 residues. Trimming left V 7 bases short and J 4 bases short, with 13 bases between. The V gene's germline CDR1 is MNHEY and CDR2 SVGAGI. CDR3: CASTLGQSTEAFF. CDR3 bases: TGTGCCAGCACCTTAGGACAGAGCACTGAAGCTTTCTTT.

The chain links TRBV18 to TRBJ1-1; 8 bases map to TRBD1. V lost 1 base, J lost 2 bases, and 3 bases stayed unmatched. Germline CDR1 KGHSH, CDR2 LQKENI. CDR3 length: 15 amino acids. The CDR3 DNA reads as TGTGCCAGCTCACCACAAGGGACAGGCAACACTGAAGCTTTCTTT. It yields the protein CASSPQGTGNTEAFF.

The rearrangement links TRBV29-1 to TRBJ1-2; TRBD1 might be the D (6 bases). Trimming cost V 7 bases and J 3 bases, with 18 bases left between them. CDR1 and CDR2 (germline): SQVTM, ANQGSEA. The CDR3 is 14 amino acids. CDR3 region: CSATGAGGDYGYTF. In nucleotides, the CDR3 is TGCAGCGCCACGGGGGCGGGGGGGGACTATGGCTACACCTTC.

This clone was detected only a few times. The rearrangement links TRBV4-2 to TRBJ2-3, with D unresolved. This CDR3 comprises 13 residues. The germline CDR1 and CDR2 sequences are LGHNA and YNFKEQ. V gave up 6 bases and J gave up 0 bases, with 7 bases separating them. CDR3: CASRPTSTDTQYF. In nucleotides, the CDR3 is TGTGCCAGCAGACCAACTAGCACAGATACGCAGTATTTT.

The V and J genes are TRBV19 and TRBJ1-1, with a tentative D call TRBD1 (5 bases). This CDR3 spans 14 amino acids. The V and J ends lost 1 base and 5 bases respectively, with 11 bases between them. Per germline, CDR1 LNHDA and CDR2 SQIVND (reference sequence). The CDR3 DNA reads TGTGCCAGTAGTATAGGGCGGGGGATAACTGAAGCTTTCTTT. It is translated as CASSIGRGITEAFF. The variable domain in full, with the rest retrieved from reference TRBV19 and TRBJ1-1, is DGGITQSPKYLFRKEGQNVTLSCEQNLNHDAMYWYRQDPGQGLRLIYYSQIVNDFQKGDIAEGYSVSREKKESFPLTVTSAQKNPTAFYLCASSIGRGITEAFFGQGTRLTVV.

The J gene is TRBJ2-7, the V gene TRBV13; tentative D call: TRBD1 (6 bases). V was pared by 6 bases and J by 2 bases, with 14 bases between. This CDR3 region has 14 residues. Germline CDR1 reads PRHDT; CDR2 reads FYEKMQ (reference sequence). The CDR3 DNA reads TGTGCCAGCAGTCAGGGGTGGGGTACCTACGAGCAGTACTTC. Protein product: CASSQGWGTYEQYF.

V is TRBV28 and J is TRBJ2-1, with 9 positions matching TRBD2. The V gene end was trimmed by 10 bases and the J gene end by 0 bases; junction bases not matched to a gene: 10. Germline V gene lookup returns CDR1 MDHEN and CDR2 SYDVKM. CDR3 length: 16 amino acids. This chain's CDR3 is CATTGASGTSYNEQFF. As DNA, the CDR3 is TGTGCCACCACTGGGGCTAGCGGGACCTCCTACAATGAGCAGTTCTTC.